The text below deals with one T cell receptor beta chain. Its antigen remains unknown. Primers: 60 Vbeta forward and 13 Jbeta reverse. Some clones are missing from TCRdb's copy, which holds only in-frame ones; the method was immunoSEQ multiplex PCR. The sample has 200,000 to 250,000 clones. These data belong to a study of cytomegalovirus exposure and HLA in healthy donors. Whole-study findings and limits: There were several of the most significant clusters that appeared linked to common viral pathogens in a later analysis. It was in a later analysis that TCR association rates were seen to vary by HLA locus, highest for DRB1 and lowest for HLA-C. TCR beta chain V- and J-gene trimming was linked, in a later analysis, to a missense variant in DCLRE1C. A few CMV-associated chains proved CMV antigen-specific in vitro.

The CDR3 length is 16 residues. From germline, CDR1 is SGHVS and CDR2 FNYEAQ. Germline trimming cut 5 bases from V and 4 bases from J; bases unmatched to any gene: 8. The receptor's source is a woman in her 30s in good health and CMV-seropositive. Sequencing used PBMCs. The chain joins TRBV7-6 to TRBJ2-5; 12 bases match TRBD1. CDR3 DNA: TGTGCCAGCAGCCTTCCGGGACAGGGGGCGGGAGAGACCCAGTACTTC. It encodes CASSLPGQGAGETQYF. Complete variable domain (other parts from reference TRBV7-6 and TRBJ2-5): GAGVSQSPRYKVTKRGQDVALRCDPISGHVSLYWYRQALGQGPEFLTYFNYEAQQDKSGLPNDRFSAERPEGSISTLTIQRTEQRDSAMYRCASSLPGQGAGETQYFGPGTRLLVL.